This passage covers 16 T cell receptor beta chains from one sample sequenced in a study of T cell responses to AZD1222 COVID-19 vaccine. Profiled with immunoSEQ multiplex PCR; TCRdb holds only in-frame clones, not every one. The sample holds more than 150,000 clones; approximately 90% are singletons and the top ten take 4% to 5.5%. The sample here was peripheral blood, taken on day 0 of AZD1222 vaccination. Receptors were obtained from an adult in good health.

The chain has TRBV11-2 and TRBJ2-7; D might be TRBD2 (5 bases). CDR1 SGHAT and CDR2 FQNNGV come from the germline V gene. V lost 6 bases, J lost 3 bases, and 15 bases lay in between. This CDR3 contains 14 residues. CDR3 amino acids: CASRADPAVYEQYF. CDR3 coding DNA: TGTGCCAGCAGGGCCGACCCAGCGGTCTACGAGCAGTACTTC.

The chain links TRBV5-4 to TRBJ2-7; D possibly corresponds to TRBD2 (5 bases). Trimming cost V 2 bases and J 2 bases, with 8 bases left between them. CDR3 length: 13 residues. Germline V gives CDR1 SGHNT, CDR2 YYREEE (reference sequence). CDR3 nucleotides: TGTGCCAGCAGCTTCCGGGGAGCCTACGAGCAGTACTTC. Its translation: CASSFRGAYEQYF.

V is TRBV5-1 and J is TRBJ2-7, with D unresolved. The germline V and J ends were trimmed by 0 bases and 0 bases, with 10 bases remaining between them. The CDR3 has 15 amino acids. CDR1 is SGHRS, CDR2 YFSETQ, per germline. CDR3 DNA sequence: TGCGCCAGCAGCTTGGAACCGGTTAGCTCCTACGAGCAGTACTTC. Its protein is CASSLEPVSSYEQYF.

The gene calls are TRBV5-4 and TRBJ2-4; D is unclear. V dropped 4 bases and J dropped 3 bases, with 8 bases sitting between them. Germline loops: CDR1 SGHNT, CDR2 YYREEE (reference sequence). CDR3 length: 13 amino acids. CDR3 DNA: TGTGCCAGCAGCCATTTCGACAAAAACATTCAGTACTTC. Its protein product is CASSHFDKNIQYF.

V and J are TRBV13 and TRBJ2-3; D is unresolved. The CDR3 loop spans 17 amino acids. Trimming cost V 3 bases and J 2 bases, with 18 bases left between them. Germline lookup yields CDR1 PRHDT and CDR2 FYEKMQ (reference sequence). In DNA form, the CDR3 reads TGTGCCAGCAGCTTGCTGAATATAGGTTCCCTCACAGATACGCAGTATTTT. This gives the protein CASSLLNIGSLTDTQYF.

CDR3 amino acids: CASSYHFGGSYEQYF. CDR3 in DNA: TGTGCCAGCAGTTACCACTTTGGGGGATCCTACGAGCAGTACTTC. V and J are TRBV6-5 and TRBJ2-7; D tentatively reads TRBD1 or TRBD2 (5 bases each). The CDR3 is 15 amino acids. V lost 2 bases and J lost 1, with 12 bases in between. Germline V lookup: CDR1 MNHEY, CDR2 SVGAGI.

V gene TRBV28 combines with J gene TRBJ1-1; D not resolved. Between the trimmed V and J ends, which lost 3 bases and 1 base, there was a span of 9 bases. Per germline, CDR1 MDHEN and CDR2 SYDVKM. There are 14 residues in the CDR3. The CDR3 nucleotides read TGTGCCAGCAGTTTCGGTGGGTCGAACACTGAAGCTTTCTTT. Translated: CASSFGGSNTEAFF.

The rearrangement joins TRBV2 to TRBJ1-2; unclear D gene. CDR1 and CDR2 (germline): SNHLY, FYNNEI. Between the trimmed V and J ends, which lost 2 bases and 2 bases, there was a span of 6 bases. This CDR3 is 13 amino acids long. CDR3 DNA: TGTGCCAGCAGTGAAACGGTAAACTATGGCTACACCTTC. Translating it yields CASSETVNYGYTF.

The CDR3 bases are TGTGCCAGTAGTATTTCTCCGCGGGCTAGCGGGCACAATGAGCAGTTCTTC. It is translated as CASSISPRASGHNEQFF. This chain uses TRBV19 with TRBJ2-1; 8 bases align to TRBD2. This CDR3 is built from 17 residues. V shed 3 bases, J shed 5 bases, and the junction held 12 bases outside the gene matches. Germline CDR1 is LNHDA and CDR2 is SQIVND (reference sequence). Full variable domain (remainder filled in from reference TRBV19 and TRBJ2-1): DGGITQSPKYLFRKEGQNVTLSCEQNLNHDAMYWYRQDPGQGLRLIYYSQIVNDFQKGDIAEGYSVSREKKESFPLTVTSAQKNPTAFYLCASSISPRASGHNEQFFGPGTRLTVL.

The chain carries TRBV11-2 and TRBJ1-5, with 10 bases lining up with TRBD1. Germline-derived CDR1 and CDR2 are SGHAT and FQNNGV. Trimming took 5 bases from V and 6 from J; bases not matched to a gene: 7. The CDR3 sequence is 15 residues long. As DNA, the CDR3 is TGTGCCAGCAGCCCAGGGACAGGGGTGGGTCAGCCCCAGCATTTT. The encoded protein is CASSPGTGVGQPQHF.

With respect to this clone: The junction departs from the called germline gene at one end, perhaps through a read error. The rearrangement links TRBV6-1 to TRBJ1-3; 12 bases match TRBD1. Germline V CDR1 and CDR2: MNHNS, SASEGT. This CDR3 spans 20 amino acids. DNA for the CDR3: TGTGCCAGCAGTAAAGCCCCCGGGACAGGGGGCTTTTTCTCTGGAAACACCATATATTTT. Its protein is CASSKAPGTGGFFSGNTIYF.

This CDR3 is CASSLGAGTEAFF. The CDR3 DNA reads TGTGCCAGCAGTTTGGGGGCCGGCACTGAAGCTTTCTTT. This chain uses TRBV27 with TRBJ1-1; D might be TRBD1 (6 bases). There are 13 residues in the CDR3. Trimming shortened V by 3 bases and J by 4 bases, and 9 bases separated the two germline ends. In germline, CDR1 is MNHEY, CDR2 SMNVEV (reference sequence).

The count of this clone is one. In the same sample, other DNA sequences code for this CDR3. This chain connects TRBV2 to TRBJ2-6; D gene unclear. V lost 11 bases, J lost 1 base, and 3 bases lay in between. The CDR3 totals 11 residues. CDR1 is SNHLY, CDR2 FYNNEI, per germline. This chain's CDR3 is CAGSGANVLTF. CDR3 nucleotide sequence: TGTGCCGGGTCTGGGGCCAACGTCCTGACTTTC.

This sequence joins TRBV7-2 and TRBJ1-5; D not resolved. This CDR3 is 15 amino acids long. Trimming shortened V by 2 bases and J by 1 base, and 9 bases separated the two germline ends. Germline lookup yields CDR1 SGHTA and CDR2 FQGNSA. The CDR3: CASSLRGGSNQPQHF. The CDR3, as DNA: TGTGCCAGCAGCTTACGGGGTGGAAGCAATCAGCCCCAGCATTTT.

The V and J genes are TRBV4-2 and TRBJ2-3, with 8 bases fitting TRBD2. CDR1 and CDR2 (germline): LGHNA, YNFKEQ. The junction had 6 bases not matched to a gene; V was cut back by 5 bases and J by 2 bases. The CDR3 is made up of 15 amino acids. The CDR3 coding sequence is TGTGCCAGCAGCGCTGGACTAGCTTTCACAGATACGCAGTATTTT. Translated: CASSAGLAFTDTQYF.

The CDR3 here is CASSSRDTQYF. The CDR3 coding sequence is TGTGCCAGCAGTTCGCGAGATACGCAGTATTTT. The chain combines TRBV14 with TRBJ2-3; D is unresolved. V gave up 6 bases and J gave up 5 bases, with 6 bases separating them. Per germline, CDR1 SGHDN and CDR2 FVKESK. The CDR3 contains 11 residues.